This TCR beta chain was retrieved from a study of response to subunit inactivated influenza vaccine. Study results and caveats: Each seasonal influenza vaccination, the authors suggested, recruits few new T cells.

Germline V gene sequence: CDR1 SGHRS, CDR2 YFSETQ. Trimming took off 0 bases at V and 0 bases at J, with 6 bases between the two ends. CDR3 length: 14 amino acids. Of note for this clonotype: The antigen remains undetermined.

TCRdb re-called the RT-PCR reads with MiXCR, one entry per CDR3 protein. The sample lists under 500,000 distinct CDR3 sequences; approximately 9.9% were seen once. This sequence was found in a man in his fifties who received an inactivated influenza vaccine. The chain recombines TRBV5-1 with TRBJ1-2; D is unclear. The source was PBMCs from blood, collected 35 to 45 days after vaccination. The CDR3 DNA sequence: TGCGCCAGCAGCTTGGCTAAGTCTAACTATGGCTACACCTTC. Amino acids: CASSLAKSNYGYTF. Full variable domain (rest looked up from reference TRBV5-1 and TRBJ1-2): KAGVTQTPRYLIKTRGQQVTLSCSPISGHRSVSWYQQTPGQGLQFLFEYFSETQRNKGNFPGRFSGRQFSNSRSEMNVSTLELGDSALYLCASSLAKSNYGYTFGSGTRLTVV.